This section outlines one TCR beta chain sequence together with its context. The antigen is undetermined. The data were taken from a study of beta chain features in type 1 diabetes. Study-level points and caveats: Researchers report that Type 1 diabetes patients had moderately but significantly shorter TCRB CDR3s across all four CD4+ subsets.

The isolated RNA, all of it, was reverse transcribed, so expressed TCRB transcripts were what got sequenced. The data were produced by immunoSEQ multiplex PCR, yet TCRdb's version contains in-frame clones alone and is incomplete. The profile shows 600,000 or so clones, roughly an eighth of them singletons. CDR1 and CDR2 (germline): SGHRS, YFSETQ. With 6 bases removed from V and 7 bases from J, the gap between germline ends came to 13 bases. This CDR3 is 13 amino acids long. This chain connects TRBV5-1 to TRBJ1-4, with D possibly being TRBD1 (6 bases). This TCR derives from a man younger than 30 with type 1 diabetes. Sequencing input: naive CD4+ T cells from blood. The CDR3 region has the DNA TGCGCCAGCATGACAGAGGGGGGTGAAAAACTGTTTTTT. Encoded protein: CASMTEGGEKLFF.